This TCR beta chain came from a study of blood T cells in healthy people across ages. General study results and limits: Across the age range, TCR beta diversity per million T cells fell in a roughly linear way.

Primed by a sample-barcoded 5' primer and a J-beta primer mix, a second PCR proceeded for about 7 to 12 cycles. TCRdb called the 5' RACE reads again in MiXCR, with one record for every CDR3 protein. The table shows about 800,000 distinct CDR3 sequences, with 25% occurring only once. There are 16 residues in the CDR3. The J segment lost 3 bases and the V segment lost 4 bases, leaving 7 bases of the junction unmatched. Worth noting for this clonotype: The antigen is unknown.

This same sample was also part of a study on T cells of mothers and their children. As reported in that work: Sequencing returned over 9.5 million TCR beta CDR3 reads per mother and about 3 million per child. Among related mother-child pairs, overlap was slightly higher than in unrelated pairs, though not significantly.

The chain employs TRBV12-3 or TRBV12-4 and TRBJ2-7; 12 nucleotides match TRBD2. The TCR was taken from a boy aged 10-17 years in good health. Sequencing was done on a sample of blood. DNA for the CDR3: TGTGCCAGCAGTTCGATAGGACTAGCGGGGAACTACGAGCAGTACTTC. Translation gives CASSSIGLAGNYEQYF.